Each of the 28 T cell receptor beta chains below was sequenced from the same sample in a study of T cells in pancreatic ductal adenocarcinoma. Produced via immunoSEQ multiplex PCR; TCRdb's table is partial and in-frame only. The sample lists around 100,000 clones; 90% to 95% were seen once. The selected patients with pancreatic ductal adenocarcinoma had surgery but no neoadjuvant therapy. The specimen sequenced was PBMCs. These receptors all come from a human donor with pancreatic ductal adenocarcinoma.

The chain is built from TRBV5-1 and TRBJ2-7, with unresolved D. This CDR3 comprises 14 residues. The germline V and J ends were trimmed by 1 base and 5 bases, with 13 bases remaining between them. Germline V gene sequence: CDR1 SGHRS, CDR2 YFSETQ. The CDR3 loop is CASSLRPEADEQYF. The CDR3 coding sequence is TGCGCCAGCAGCTTGAGGCCAGAGGCGGACGAGCAGTACTTC.

This clone has a single count. Written as DNA, the CDR3 is TGTGCCAGTCAAAAAATGGCCGGGGACACGGCCTCCACAGATACGCAGTATTTT. Translating gives CASQKMAGDTASTDTQYF. The chain employs TRBV19 and TRBJ2-3; D perhaps matches TRBD1 (6 bases). Trimming cost V 8 bases and J 2 bases, with 26 bases left between them. CDR1 LNHDA and CDR2 SQIVND come from the germline V gene (reference sequence). There are 18 residues in the CDR3.

This sequence joins TRBV5-1 and TRBJ1-1; possible D gene TRBD1, 6 bases. V lost 0 bases and J lost 4, with 10 bases in between. The germline CDR1 and CDR2 sequences are SGHRS and YFSETQ. This CDR3 spans 14 amino acids. CDR3 sequence (DNA): TGCGCCAGCAGCTTGGCCGGACAGTCCACTGAAGCTTTCTTT. Its protein is CASSLAGQSTEAFF.

The genes are TRBV29-1 and TRBJ2-1; 8 bases line up with TRBD1. V was clipped by 7 bases and J by 3 bases; unmatched bases: 8. Germline CDR1 is SQVTM and CDR2 is ANQGSEA. This CDR3 is 14 amino acids long. This chain's CDR3 is CSAKPGQDYNEQFF. CDR3 nucleotide sequence: TGCAGCGCTAAACCGGGACAGGACTACAATGAGCAGTTCTTC.

The rearrangement links TRBV15 to TRBJ2-3; TRBD2 might be the D (5 bases). The CDR3 loop spans 13 amino acids. Per the germline V gene, CDR1 is LNHNV and CDR2 is YYDKDF (reference sequence). Trimming took 0 bases from V and 9 from J, leaving 10 bases between them. CDR3 nucleotides: TGTGCCACCAGCAGAGATAACAGCGGAACGCAGTATTTT. It is translated as CATSRDNSGTQYF.

This sequence joins TRBV11-2 and TRBJ2-3; 12 bases line up with TRBD2. This CDR3 contains 16 residues. CDR1 SGHAT and CDR2 FQNNGV come from the germline V gene. V lost 3 bases to trimming and J lost 4 bases; unmatched junction nucleotides: 5. DNA of the CDR3: TGTGCCAGCAGCTTGCGACTAGCGGGAGAATCAGATACGCAGTATTTT. Its protein is CASSLRLAGESDTQYF.

The chain carries TRBV9 and TRBJ1-3; D gene unclear. Germline V CDR1 and CDR2: SGDLS, YYNGEE. The CDR3 is 14 residues long. V was trimmed by 3 bases and J by 4 bases, leaving 11 bases between them. The chain's CDR3 is CASSELPNGNTIYF. The CDR3 nucleotides are TGTGCCAGCAGCGAGCTGCCTAACGGAAACACCATATATTTT.

The V call is TRBV19, the J call TRBJ2-3; 9 nucleotides line up with TRBD2. The CDR3 contains 14 residues. V was clipped by 9 bases and J by 5 bases; unmatched bases: 9. Per the germline V gene, CDR1 is LNHDA and CDR2 is SQIVND (reference sequence). The CDR3 loop reads CARPAALAGDTQYF. Written as DNA, the CDR3 is TGTGCCAGGCCAGCGGCACTAGCGGGAGATACGCAGTATTTT.

This chain links TRBV7-2 with TRBJ2-3; D is ambiguous. This CDR3 comprises 13 residues. Trimming removed 4 bases from V and 2 bases from J, with 7 bases in between. The germline gives CDR1 SGHTA, CDR2 FQGNSA. CDR3 residues: CASSSSYTDTQYF. The CDR3 DNA reads TGTGCCAGCAGCTCGTCGTACACAGATACGCAGTATTTT.

This rearrangement joins TRBV19 to TRBJ2-7, with D tentatively TRBD2 (5 bases). Looked up from germline, CDR1 is LNHDA and CDR2 is SQIVND (reference sequence). The length of the CDR3 is 13 residues. V was trimmed by 3 bases and J by 2 bases, leaving 8 bases between them. DNA of the CDR3: TGTGCCAGTAGTATCGGGGTCACCTACGAGCAGTACTTC. Residues: CASSIGVTYEQYF.

The chain couples TRBV6-5 to TRBJ2-3; a possible D gene is TRBD2 (6 bases). Germline assignment: CDR1 MNHEY and CDR2 SVGAGI. The CDR3 totals 14 residues. Trimming took off 1 base at V and 4 bases at J, with 9 bases between the two ends. The CDR3 loop reads CASSYFSGADTQYF. CDR3 DNA sequence: TGTGCCAGCAGTTACTTTAGCGGTGCAGATACGCAGTATTTT.

V and J are TRBV29-1 and TRBJ2-7; D is possibly TRBD1 (5 bases). The V gene lost 6 bases and the J gene lost 3 bases, with 15 bases spanning the gap. This CDR3 is 13 amino acids long. The germline CDR1 and CDR2 sequences are SQVTM and ANQGSEA. DNA for the CDR3: TGCAGCGTCGCCGACAGTGGGCTCTACGAGCAGTACTTC. This encodes CSVADSGLYEQYF.

The DNA for the CDR3 is TGTGCCAGCAGTGAAGGGGCATCTTTTACGGTCTCCTACGAGCAGTACTTC. The encoded protein is CASSEGASFTVSYEQYF. V and J are TRBV2 and TRBJ2-7, with unresolved D. The CDR3 contains 17 residues. Trimming removed 1 base from V and 0 bases from J, with 16 bases in between. From germline, CDR1 is SNHLY and CDR2 FYNNEI.

The V gene is TRBV7-8, the J gene TRBJ2-3; 7 bases align to TRBD1. CDR3 size: 14 residues. Germline loops: CDR1 SGHVS, CDR2 FQNEAQ. The ends lost 4 bases at V and 4 bases at J; junction bases unmatched: 5. CDR3 sequence: CASSSWTGPDTQYF. Here the CDR3 DNA reads TGTGCCAGCAGCTCTTGGACAGGTCCAGATACGCAGTATTTT.

This chain connects TRBV10-2 to TRBJ1-1, with unresolved D. V lost 3 bases and J 1 base, leaving 12 bases between the germline ends. The CDR3 loop spans 15 amino acids. Germline CDR1 WSHSY, CDR2 SAAADI. The CDR3 reads CASSDRGFTNTEAFF. CDR3 nucleotides: TGCGCCAGCAGTGATCGGGGATTCACGAACACTGAAGCTTTCTTT.

The J gene is TRBJ2-1, the V gene TRBV5-1; tentative D call: TRBD2 (7 bases). The CDR3 has 15 residues. The germline V gene encodes CDR1 SGHRS and CDR2 YFSETQ. V lost 0 bases and J lost 8, with 15 bases in between. The CDR3 region has the DNA TGCGCCAGCAGCTTGGGAGGACTAGACAGGCATGAGCAGTTCTTC. This encodes CASSLGGLDRHEQFF.

CDR3 DNA sequence: TGTGCCAGCAGCCCTCGACGACTAGCGGGAGATAACGAGCAGTACTTC. It is translated as CASSPRRLAGDNEQYF. The chain has TRBV6-6 and TRBJ2-7; 12 bases match TRBD2. This CDR3 region has 16 residues. V shed 6 bases and J 5 bases; nucleotides not matched to a gene: 11. Per the germline V gene, CDR1 is MNHNY and CDR2 is SVGAGI (reference sequence).

The CDR3: CASSRLADNTGELFF. The CDR3 region has the DNA TGTGCCAGTAGCCGACTAGCCGATAACACCGGGGAGCTGTTTTTT. The J gene is TRBJ2-2, the V gene TRBV19, with 7 nucleotides matching TRBD2. The CDR3 spans 15 residues. The V segment lost 6 bases and the J segment 2 bases; nucleotides outside the gene matches: 6. Germline CDR1 reads LNHDA; CDR2 reads SQIVND (reference sequence). The whole variable domain, remainder taken from reference TRBV19 and TRBJ2-2, is DGGITQSPKYLFRKEGQNVTLSCEQNLNHDAMYWYRQDPGQGLRLIYYSQIVNDFQKGDIAEGYSVSREKKESFPLTVTSAQKNPTAFYLCASSRLADNTGELFFGEGSRLTVL.

V usage is TRBV1 and J usage is TRBJ2-3; TRBD2 is the table's D call and was not checked against the DNA. TRBV1 is deemed a pseudogene. CDR3 length: 17 residues. Here the CDR3 reads CTSSQDTSGRSTDTQYF. For the CDR3, the DNA is TGCACCAGCAGCCAAGATACTAGCGGGAGAAGCACAGATACGCAGTATTTT.

This rearrangement joins TRBV27 to TRBJ2-5, with a possible D match to TRBD1 (6 bases). Deletions cut 2 bases from V and 2 bases from J, with 12 bases between. CDR1 and CDR2 (germline): MNHEY, SMNVEV (reference sequence). The CDR3 covers 15 residues. The CDR3: CASSLRDRRQETQYF. The CDR3 DNA is TGTGCCAGCAGTTTACGTGACAGGAGGCAAGAGACCCAGTACTTC.

This sequence joins TRBV6-6 and TRBJ2-7; maybe TRBD2 (6 bases). The germline V and J ends were trimmed by 11 bases and 0 bases, with 17 bases remaining between them. This CDR3 is built from 14 residues. Germline lookup yields CDR1 MNHNY and CDR2 SVGAGI (reference sequence). The CDR3 reads CAAGRGGLSYEQYF. CDR3 coding DNA: TGTGCCGCCGGCCGGGGAGGACTCTCCTACGAGCAGTACTTC.

V gene TRBV11-2 combines with J gene TRBJ1-2; 10 positions match TRBD1. The CDR3 spans 13 residues. The V and J ends lost 10 bases and 1 base, in that order; junction bases with no gene match: 3. Germline-derived CDR1 and CDR2 are SGHAT and FQNNGV. CDR3 loop: CATTGGFNYGYTF. CDR3 bases: TGTGCCACGACAGGGGGCTTTAACTATGGCTACACCTTC.

J is TRBJ2-7 and V is TRBV7-9; 11 bases line up with TRBD1. The J segment lost 7 bases and the V segment lost 8 bases, leaving 4 bases of the junction unmatched. Germline lookup yields CDR1 SEHNR and CDR2 FQNEAQ (reference sequence). CDR3 length equals 12 residues. CDR3 sequence (DNA): TGTGCCAGCGGACAGGGGGCAGGTGAGCAGTACTTC. It encodes CASGQGAGEQYF.

The CDR3 region is CATRDRGHLEQYF. The CDR3 DNA follows: TGTGCCACCCGGGACAGGGGGCACTTGGAGCAGTACTTC. This chain joins TRBV6-6 and TRBJ2-7; 12 bases map to TRBD1. CDR1 is MNHNY, CDR2 SVGAGI, per germline (reference sequence). This CDR3 spans 13 amino acids. V shed 10 bases and J 7 bases; nucleotides not matched to a gene: 8.

The chain links TRBV6-5 to TRBJ2-2, with 8 bases lining up with TRBD2. Germline values: CDR1 MNHEY, CDR2 SVGAGI. This CDR3 spans 15 amino acids. J gave up 6 bases and V 5 bases, and 8 bases lay outside the gene matches. In DNA form, the CDR3 reads TGTGCCAGCAGTCCTAGCGGGCCGCATCCCGGGGAGCTGTTTTTT. This translates into CASSPSGPHPGELFF.

V gene TRBV20-1 combines with J gene TRBJ2-1, with D hard to call. V lost 6 bases and J lost 5, with 5 bases in between. The CDR3 spans 10 residues. Germline-derived CDR1 and CDR2 are DFQATT and SNEGSKA (reference sequence). The CDR3 DNA follows: TGCAGTGCCCGAGACAATGAGCAGTTCTTC. Residues: CSARDNEQFF.

V is TRBV9 and J is TRBJ2-7; a possible D gene is TRBD2 (6 bases). The V end lost 4 bases, the J end lost 0 bases, and 14 bases lay between the germline ends. This CDR3 comprises 15 residues. The germline gives CDR1 SGDLS, CDR2 YYNGEE. The CDR3 region is CASSPSGRSSYEQYF. CDR3 nucleotides: TGTGCCAGCAGCCCTTCAGGGAGGTCCTCCTACGAGCAGTACTTC.

The chain couples TRBV5-1 to TRBJ2-1; maybe TRBD1 (5 bases). CDR1 SGHRS and CDR2 YFSETQ come from the germline V gene. The CDR3 consists of 16 residues. The V and J ends lost 0 bases and 1 base respectively, with 11 bases between them. CDR3 nucleotides: TGCGCCAGCAGCTTGGGGGGCGGATCGTCCTACAATGAGCAGTTCTTC. It is translated as CASSLGGGSSYNEQFF. Full variable domain (missing parts from reference TRBV5-1 and TRBJ2-1): KAGVTQTPRYLIKTRGQQVTLSCSPISGHRSVSWYQQTPGQGLQFLFEYFSETQRNKGNFPGRFSGRQFSNSRSEMNVSTLELGDSALYLCASSLGGGSSYNEQFFGPGTRLTVL.